These 8 T cell receptor beta chains share one sample of origin, sequenced in a study of regulatory T cells in long-lasting Graves disease. As to time point: newly diagnosed GD, antithyroid drugs for less than 3 months. The TCR library was prepared using RNA isolated from PBMCs. Libraries of TCR beta came from iRepertoire HTBI primers plus Arm-PCR of CDR3 regions. Each CDR3 protein gets one entry after TCRdb re-called the multiplex PCR reads with MiXCR. The sample lists about 460,000 distinct CDR3 sequences, approximately 14% occurring once. This same sample was also part of a study on T cells in Graves' hyperthyroidism and ophthalmopathy.

The sequencing used peripheral blood mononuclear cells (PBMCs), collected at new diagnosis, from a patient treated with antithyroid drugs. Source of these receptors: a woman between 50 and 59 years old with Graves disease.

This clonotype was found many times. The V call is TRBV28, the J call TRBJ2-3; D not certain. CDR3 size: 14 residues. In germline, CDR1 is MDHEN, CDR2 SYDVKM. V shed 5 bases and J shed 2 bases, with 11 bases lying between them. The DNA for the CDR3 is TGTGCCAGCAGTAGCAGTGGGAACACAGATACGCAGTATTTT. Its translation: CASSSSGNTDTQYF.

This clonotype was detected many times. The rearrangement joins TRBV27 to TRBJ1-1, with a tentative D call TRBD1 (5 bases). Germline values: CDR1 MNHEY, CDR2 SMNVEV (reference sequence). The CDR3 spans 14 residues. V was clipped by 1 base and J by 8 bases, with 14 bases between them. CDR3 sequence reads: CASSLLAQGSEAFF. Here the CDR3 DNA reads TGTGCCAGCAGTTTATTAGCGCAGGGAAGCGAAGCTTTCTTT.

This clonotype has at least ten counts. The gene calls are TRBV7-9 and TRBJ2-1; no clear D gene. The CDR3 contains 14 residues. CDR1 and CDR2 from the germline V gene are SEHNR and FQNEAQ (reference sequence). With 1 base removed from V and 3 bases from J, the gap between germline ends came to 7 bases. DNA for the CDR3: TGTGCCAGCAGCTTAGGTCGAGACTACAATGAGCAGTTCTTC. Translation: CASSLGRDYNEQFF.

There are many counts of this clonotype. The rearrangement uses TRBV2 and TRBJ1-1, with 8 bases fitting TRBD1. CDR3 size: 14 residues. V trimming: 6 bases; J trimming: 4 bases; junction bases outside the gene matches: 7. In germline, CDR1 is SNHLY, CDR2 FYNNEI. In DNA, the CDR3 is TGTGCCAGCAGCGTGCAGGGGGCGGGCACTGAAGCTTTCTTT. Protein: CASSVQGAGTEAFF.

This sequence joins TRBV7-3 and TRBJ2-7; D unclear. Trimming pared 2 bases from V and 7 bases from J, leaving 12 bases between. Germline CDR1 is SGHTA and CDR2 is FQGTGA. The CDR3 spans 13 residues. The CDR3 nucleotides read TGTGCCAGCAGCTTAGACTCGTACAATGAGCAGTACTTC. Its translation: CASSLDSYNEQYF. Looking up the rest from reference TRBV7-3 and TRBJ2-7 gives the full variable domain: GAGVSQTPSNKVTEKGKYVELRCDPISGHTALYWYRQSLGQGPEFLIYFQGTGAADDSGLPNDRFFAVRPEGSVSTLKIQRTERGDSAVYLCASSLDSYNEQYFGPGTRLTVT.

This clonotype was found many times. The V and J genes are TRBV2 and TRBJ2-1; no clear D gene. There are 13 residues in the CDR3. CDR1 and CDR2 from the germline V gene are SNHLY and FYNNEI. With 4 bases removed from V and 4 bases from J, the gap between germline ends came to 8 bases. Here the CDR3 reads CASSGGSYNEQFF. The CDR3 bases are TGTGCCAGCAGTGGTGGCTCTTACAATGAGCAGTTCTTC. Together with reference TRBV2 and TRBJ2-1, the CDR3 gives the full variable domain: EPEVTQTPSHQVTQMGQEVILRCVPISNHLYFYWYRQILGQKVEFLVSFYNNEISEKSEIFDDQFSVERPDGSNFTLKIRSTKLEDSAMYFCASSGGSYNEQFFGPGTRLTVL.

V and J are TRBV27 and TRBJ2-1, with TRBD1 matching 10 bases. This CDR3 region has 15 residues. The V gene end was trimmed by 6 bases and the J gene end by 9 bases; junction bases not matched to a gene: 11. In germline, CDR1 is MNHEY, CDR2 SMNVEV (reference sequence). Here the CDR3 DNA reads TGTGCCAGCAGCCGGACGCGGGACAGGGGTTTTGAGCAGTTCTTC. Amino acid sequence: CASSRTRDRGFEQFF.

The V and J genes are TRBV7-3 and TRBJ2-1; perhaps D is TRBD1 or TRBD2 (5 bases each). Germline V lookup: CDR1 SGHTA, CDR2 FQGTGA. The CDR3 totals 17 residues. The V gene lost 1 base and the J gene lost 0 bases, with 13 bases spanning the gap. CDR3 protein: CASSLNPRGSSYNEQFF. DNA of the CDR3: TGTGCCAGCAGCTTAAATCCTCGGGGCAGCTCCTACAATGAGCAGTTCTTC.